The 28 T cell receptor beta chains below come from one sample, sequenced in a study of cytomegalovirus exposure and HLA in healthy donors. In the PCR, 60 Vbeta and 13 Jbeta primers were used. Sequencing used immunoSEQ multiplex PCR; TCRdb keeps in-frame clones, though not all of them. The data hold approximately 240,000 clones, with about 81% observed a single time. The sequencing input was PBMCs. The source of these receptors is a woman aged 35 to 49 in good health and CMV-seropositive.

This chain joins TRBV5-5 and TRBJ2-7, with TRBD2 matching 8 bases. The CDR3 runs 14 residues. J was trimmed by 3 bases and V by 4 bases; bases with no gene match: 6. The germline gives CDR1 SGHKS, CDR2 YYEKEE (reference sequence). The CDR3 sequence is CASSLGGGNYEQYF. The CDR3, as DNA: TGTGCCAGCAGCCTCGGGGGGGGCAACTACGAGCAGTACTTC.

The rearrangement uses TRBV6-1 and TRBJ1-2; 10 bases line up with TRBD1. The germline V gene encodes CDR1 MNHNS and CDR2 SASEGT. The CDR3 has 14 amino acids. J gave up 6 bases and V 6 bases, and 7 bases lay outside the gene matches. CDR3 DNA: TGTGCCAGCAGCGAATTAGGGACAGGGGATGGCTACACCTTC. Its translation is CASSELGTGDGYTF.

The chain couples TRBV4-3 to TRBJ2-1, with no clear D. Germline V CDR1 and CDR2: LGHNA, YSLEER. CDR3 length: 13 residues. V was shortened by 1 base and J by 8 bases, with 9 bases between the two germline ends. Written as DNA, the CDR3 is TGCGCCAGCAGCCAAGGGCGGAGCTATGAGCAGTTCTTC. Protein sequence: CASSQGRSYEQFF.

The chain joins TRBV5-1 to TRBJ2-6; D gene uncertain. This CDR3 contains 18 residues. CDR1 is SGHRS and CDR2 is YFSETQ in the germline V gene. The V end lost 1 base, the J end lost 0 bases, and 14 bases lay between the germline ends. The DNA for the CDR3 is TGCGCCAGCAGCTTGTTACCCTCCGAGTCCTCTGGGGCCAACGTCCTGACTTTC. This encodes CASSLLPSESSGANVLTF.

The chain recombines TRBV6-5 with TRBJ1-2; the match to TRBD1 covers 10 bases. V dropped 8 bases and J dropped 3; count of bases not matched to a gene: 6. The CDR3 is 14 residues long. The germline V gene has CDR1 MNHEY and CDR2 SVGAGI. The CDR3 region is CASGGQGTYYGYTF. The DNA of the CDR3 is TGTGCCAGCGGGGGACAGGGGACGTACTATGGCTACACCTTC.

This sequence joins TRBV27 and TRBJ2-1, with no clear D. V shed 4 bases and J shed 10 bases, with 8 bases lying between them. CDR1 is MNHEY and CDR2 is SMNVEV in the germline V gene (reference sequence). This CDR3 is built from 11 residues. The CDR3 DNA sequence: TGTGCCAGCAGTTCCTCAGAAGAGCAGTTCTTC. It yields the protein CASSSSEEQFF.

This chain links TRBV7-9 with TRBJ1-3, with D possibly matching TRBD1 (5 bases). This CDR3 spans 14 amino acids. CDR1 is SEHNR and CDR2 is FQNEAQ in the germline V gene (reference sequence). V was pared by 6 bases and J by 8 bases, with 17 bases between. The CDR3 coding sequence is TGTGCCAGCAGTCCCACAGGAGCCGCGGACACCATATATTTT. This gives the protein CASSPTGAADTIYF. Full variable domain (rest looked up from reference TRBV7-9 and TRBJ1-3): DTGVSQNPRHKITKRGQNVTFRCDPISEHNRLYWYRQTLGQGPEFLTYFQNEAQLEKSRLLSDRFSAERPKGSFSTLEIQRTEQGDSAMYLCASSPTGAADTIYFGEGSWLTVV.

The chain recombines TRBV30 with TRBJ2-1; maybe TRBD2 (7 bases). The CDR3 runs to 16 residues. Germline values: CDR1 GTSNPN, CDR2 SVGIG (reference sequence). The germline V and J ends were trimmed by 1 base and 0 bases, with 13 bases remaining between them. Written as DNA, the CDR3 is TGTGCCTGGAGTGCGGGGGGCGTCCGCTCCTACAATGAGCAGTTCTTC. Protein: CAWSAGGVRSYNEQFF. The full variable domain, with the rest looked up from reference TRBV30 and TRBJ2-1, is SQTIHQWPATLVQPVGSPLSLECTVEGTSNPNLYWYRQAAGRGLQLLFYSVGIGQISSEVPQNLSASRPQDRQFILSSKKLLLSDSGFYLCAWSAGGVRSYNEQFFGPGTRLTVL.

V usage is TRBV29-1 and J usage is TRBJ2-1, with TRBD2 matching 9 bases. Germline-derived CDR1 and CDR2 are SQVTM and ANQGSEA. Trimming took 0 bases from V and 8 from J; bases not matched to a gene: 5. The CDR3 covers 14 residues. CDR3 in amino acids: CSVEEGGGAYEQFF. CDR3 DNA: TGCAGCGTTGAAGAGGGCGGGGGGGCGTATGAGCAGTTCTTC.

The rearrangement joins TRBV2 to TRBJ1-1, with no clear D. Germline assignment: CDR1 SNHLY and CDR2 FYNNEI. Deletions cut 6 bases from V and 0 bases from J, with 11 bases between. This CDR3 comprises 14 residues. The CDR3 region is CASRVWRMNTEAFF. The CDR3 region has the DNA TGTGCCAGCAGGGTTTGGAGAATGAACACTGAAGCTTTCTTT.

This clone was seen a handful of times. The chain joins TRBV10-3 to TRBJ2-5, with TRBD2 identical over 8 bases. CDR1 is ENHRY, CDR2 SYGVKD, per germline. With V trimmed by 6 bases and J by 7 bases, 4 bases remained unmatched. There are 12 residues in the CDR3. CDR3 sequence (DNA): TGTGCCATCAGGGCCACTAGCGGGACCCAGTACTTC. Its protein is CAIRATSGTQYF.

The CDR3 coding sequence is TGCAGCGTTTGGCAACAGAACACTGAAGCTTTCTTT. Translated, it gives CSVWQQNTEAFF. The J gene is TRBJ1-1, the V gene TRBV29-1; D ambiguous. The CDR3 is made up of 12 amino acids. CDR1 and CDR2 (germline): SQVTM, ANQGSEA. Trimming pared 5 bases from V and 1 base from J, leaving 8 bases between.

Worth noting for this clone: Sequence at one end of the junction differs from germline and may be a read error. Distinct nucleotide sequences in the sample also encode this CDR3. The chain recombines TRBV4-3 with TRBJ1-1; D may be TRBD1 (5 bases). Germline V CDR1 and CDR2: LGHNA, YSLEER. The CDR3 is made up of 15 amino acids. DNA of the CDR3: TGCGCCAGCAGCCAAGATCCTGGGGCGCCCACTGAAGCCTTCTTT. It translates to CASSQDPGAPTEAFF.

The rearrangement links TRBV7-9 to TRBJ2-1, with 10 nucleotides matching TRBD2. V shed 1 base, J shed 8 bases, and the junction held 11 bases outside the gene matches. Per germline, CDR1 SEHNR and CDR2 FQNEAQ (reference sequence). This CDR3 is built from 17 residues. Written as DNA, the CDR3 is TGTGCCAGCAGCTTAGTACCAGCGGGAGGGCCTATCTATGAGCAGTTCTTC. Its translation: CASSLVPAGGPIYEQFF.

A few counts support this clone. The chain has TRBV5-4 and TRBJ2-1, with D possibly being TRBD2 (6 bases). The CDR3 covers 14 residues. Germline V lookup: CDR1 SGHNT, CDR2 YYREEE (reference sequence). The V gene lost 7 bases and the J gene lost 2 bases, with 13 bases spanning the gap. The CDR3 nucleotides are TGTGCCAGCTTGGAGGGAAGTCCCTACAATGAGCAGTTCTTC. Its translation: CASLEGSPYNEQFF.

A few counts support this clone. This sequence joins TRBV19 and TRBJ1-5, with no clear D. This CDR3 has 15 amino acids. V shed 4 bases and J shed 6 bases, with 16 bases lying between them. Germline V CDR1 and CDR2: LNHDA, SQIVND (reference sequence). CDR3 bases: TGTGCCAGTAGTAAGCGGGGTGATGAGGGTCAGCCCCAGCATTTT. Its translation is CASSKRGDEGQPQHF.

In regard to this clone: Other DNA sequences in this specimen translate into the identical CDR3. The J gene is TRBJ1-3, the V gene TRBV5-1; 8 nucleotides match TRBD1. V dropped 4 bases and J dropped 1; count of bases not matched to a gene: 4. Germline V gives CDR1 SGHRS, CDR2 YFSETQ. This CDR3 contains 15 residues. The CDR3 is CASSVGQGSGNTIYF. As DNA, the CDR3 is TGCGCCAGCAGCGTAGGACAGGGTTCTGGAAACACCATATATTTT.

The count of this clone is one. CDR3 bases: TGTGCCAGCACAGAGGGTCCGAGTGGCTACACCTTC. Its translation is CASTEGPSGYTF. J is TRBJ1-2 and V is TRBV6-1; D unclear. From germline, CDR1 is MNHNS and CDR2 SASEGT. This CDR3 comprises 12 residues. V gave up 7 bases and J gave up 7 bases, with 13 bases separating them.

V and J are TRBV7-9 and TRBJ2-7; D perhaps matches TRBD2 (6 bases). CDR1 is SEHNR and CDR2 is FQNEAQ in the germline V gene (reference sequence). Trimming shortened V by 4 bases and J by 6 bases, and 16 bases separated the two germline ends. The CDR3 consists of 14 residues. The CDR3, as DNA: TGTGCCAGCAGCTCGCCCGGGACTCCATCCGAGCAGTACTTC. Protein product: CASSSPGTPSEQYF. Full variable domain (missing parts from reference TRBV7-9 and TRBJ2-7): DTGVSQNPRHKITKRGQNVTFRCDPISEHNRLYWYRQTLGQGPEFLTYFQNEAQLEKSRLLSDRFSAERPKGSFSTLEIQRTEQGDSAMYLCASSSPGTPSEQYFGPGTRLTVT.

This clone was observed once. The chain recombines TRBV10-1 with TRBJ1-4; 9 bases line up with TRBD1. Germline CDR1 is WNHNN and CDR2 is SYGVQD (reference sequence). This CDR3 contains 14 residues. The V gene end was trimmed by 6 bases and the J gene end by 8 bases; junction bases not matched to a gene: 7. The CDR3 bases are TGCGCCAGCAGGGAAACAGGGGGCGGCGAAAAACTGTTTTTT. This translates into CASRETGGGEKLFF.

The chain is built from TRBV27 and TRBJ2-2; D is possibly TRBD1 (6 bases). Trimming removed 2 bases from V and 3 bases from J, with 7 bases in between. The CDR3 has 14 residues. CDR1 is MNHEY and CDR2 is SMNVEV in the germline V gene (reference sequence). CDR3 nucleotide sequence: TGTGCCAGCAGTTTAAACAGGGACACCGGGGAGCTGTTTTTT. This translates into CASSLNRDTGELFF.

The rearrangement joins TRBV5-4 to TRBJ1-3, with 8 bases that match TRBD1. The CDR3 sequence is 16 residues long. The ends lost 4 bases at V and 5 bases at J; junction bases unmatched: 11. Germline V lookup: CDR1 SGHNT, CDR2 YYREEE (reference sequence). CDR3 loop: CASSLRTGFTRNTIYF. The CDR3 region has the DNA TGTGCCAGCAGCCTTCGGACAGGGTTTACTAGAAACACCATATATTTT.

The chain links TRBV2 to TRBJ1-5; D uncertain. The ends were cut back, 3 bases at V and 3 bases at J, with 6 bases in the middle. The length of the CDR3 is 13 residues. CDR1 and CDR2 from the germline V gene are SNHLY and FYNNEI. The CDR3 DNA reads TGTGCCAGCAGTGACAGGAACAATCAGCCCCAGCATTTT. It is translated as CASSDRNNQPQHF.

There are a few counts of this clone. The chain carries TRBV7-2 and TRBJ1-2, with no clear D. CDR1 is SGHTA and CDR2 is FQGNSA in the germline V gene. The length of the CDR3 is 15 residues. V shed 1 base and J shed 8 bases, with 17 bases lying between them. In DNA form, the CDR3 reads TGTGCCAGCAGCTTAGATACGGGGTTAGGGCGCGGCTACACCTTC. Its protein product is CASSLDTGLGRGYTF.

The chain carries TRBV7-9 and TRBJ1-2; no reliable D call. The V end was cut by 5 bases, the J end by 10 bases, with 11 bases between. CDR3 length: 11 amino acids. From germline, CDR1 is SEHNR and CDR2 FQNEAQ (reference sequence). CDR3 in amino acids: CASSRERDYTF. The CDR3 DNA reads TGTGCCAGCAGCCGCGAGCGGGACTACACCTTC.

This chain connects TRBV19 to TRBJ2-7, with TRBD2 as a possible D gene (7 bases). This CDR3 is 17 amino acids long. The germline V and J ends were trimmed by 11 bases and 7 bases, with 33 bases remaining between them. Germline-derived CDR1 and CDR2 are LNHDA and SQIVND (reference sequence). As DNA, the CDR3 is TGTGCCGGGGGGGGGCAGGCCCGGGGCTTTACGAGTAGAGAGCAGTACTTC. Residues: CAGGGQARGFTSREQYF. Full variable domain (remainder filled in from reference TRBV19 and TRBJ2-7): DGGITQSPKYLFRKEGQNVTLSCEQNLNHDAMYWYRQDPGQGLRLIYYSQIVNDFQKGDIAEGYSVSREKKESFPLTVTSAQKNPTAFYLCAGGGQARGFTSREQYFGPGTRLTVT.

The rearrangement joins TRBV5-8 to TRBJ1-5; a possible D gene is TRBD1 (6 bases). This CDR3 has 15 residues. With 3 bases removed from V and 0 bases from J, the gap between germline ends came to 10 bases. Germline V CDR1 and CDR2: SGHTS, YDEGEE. The CDR3 bases are TGTGCCAGCAGCTCCGGACAGTCTAGCAATCAGCCCCAGCATTTT. Amino acids: CASSSGQSSNQPQHF.

This clone has only one observation. V usage is TRBV6-5 and J usage is TRBJ2-7, with 11 bases identical to TRBD2. This CDR3 spans 16 amino acids. CDR1 MNHEY and CDR2 SVGAGI come from the germline V gene. V was pared by 2 bases and J by 3 bases, with 6 bases of the junction left unmatched. CDR3 protein: CASSYLTSGNLYEQYF. CDR3 coding DNA: TGTGCCAGCAGTTACCTGACTAGCGGGAATCTCTACGAGCAGTACTTC.